This T cell receptor (beta chain) was identified during a study of T cells in women clearing cervical HPV infection. Profiling relied on immunoSEQ multiplex PCR, and the TCRdb table lists in-frame clones only, not all of them. This sample contains some 20,000 clones. The sequenced sample was blood buffy coat. The sequence was obtained from a woman aged 18-69 years with a cervical HPV16 infection that either progressed to CIN3+ or cleared (not recorded which).

The CDR3 sequence is CASSPLQEYYNTQYF. Incomplete CDR3 DNA: TGTGCCAGCAGCCCGCTTCAGGAGTATTACAATACG. The chain joins TRBV14 to TRBJ2-3, with unresolved D. The CDR3 end is not reached by the read, which stops 3 residues before it; the germline J gene fills it in. Germline loops: CDR1 SGHDN, CDR2 FVKESK. The CDR3 sequence is 15 residues long. Trimming took off 4 bases at V and 7 bases at J, with 18 bases between the two ends.